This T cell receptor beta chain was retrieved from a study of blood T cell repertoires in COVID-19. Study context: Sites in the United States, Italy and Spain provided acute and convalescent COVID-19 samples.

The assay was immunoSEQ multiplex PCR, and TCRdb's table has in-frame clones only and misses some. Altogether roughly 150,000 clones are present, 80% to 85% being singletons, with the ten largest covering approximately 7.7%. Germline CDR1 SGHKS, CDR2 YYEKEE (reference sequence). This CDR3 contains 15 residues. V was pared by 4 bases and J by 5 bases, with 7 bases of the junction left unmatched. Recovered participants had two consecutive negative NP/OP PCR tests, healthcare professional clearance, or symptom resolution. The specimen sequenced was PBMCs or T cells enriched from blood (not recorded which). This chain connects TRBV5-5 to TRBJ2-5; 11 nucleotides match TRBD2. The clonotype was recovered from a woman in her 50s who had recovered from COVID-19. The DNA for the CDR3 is TGTGCCAGCAGCGCGACTAGCGGGGATTGGGAGACCCAGTACTTC. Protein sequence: CASSATSGDWETQYF.